This TCR beta chain was sequenced for a study of cytomegalovirus exposure and HLA in healthy donors. On the study more broadly: HLA-typed donors contributed around 82 million unique TCRs, which were held in an early data release. Regarding the study as a whole: When analyzed later, a missense DCLRE1C variant was found to be linked to TCR beta V- and J-gene trimming. Within an earlier analysis, most TCR beta V segments proved productive either about 87% or about 30% of the time. The authors later found TCR association rates varying by HLA locus, with DRB1 most and HLA-C fewest.

The PCR used 60 Vbeta and 13 Jbeta primers. Here immunoSEQ multiplex PCR was the method, and the copy in TCRdb shows in-frame clones only, minus some. Among 100,000 or so clones listed, around 70% were seen once. This CDR3 contains 15 residues. The ends were cut back, 3 bases at V and 2 bases at J, with 13 bases in the middle. Per the germline V gene, CDR1 is MNHEY and CDR2 is SMNVEV (reference sequence). Notes on this clone: Its antigen is undetermined.

This chain uses TRBV27 with TRBJ1-2; D ambiguous. Sequences were obtained from PBMCs. The receptor was isolated from a man aged 25 to 45 in good health and CMV-seronegative. This CDR3 is CASSLSLGGNYGYTF. The CDR3 DNA follows: TGTGCCAGCAGTTTGTCCCTGGGAGGGAACTATGGCTACACCTTC.